Given below is one T cell receptor beta chain in context. The data derive from a study of OX40 agonist ivuxolimab in advanced cancers. Turning to the study itself: Intravenous ivuxolimab at 0.01 to 10 mg/kg was given to patients every 2 weeks.

Some clones are missing from TCRdb's copy, which holds only in-frame ones; the method was immunoSEQ multiplex PCR. The profile covers tens of thousands of clones, with about 82% appearing a single time and roughly 2% taken by the ten largest. The receptor comes from an adult with an advanced solid tumor such as melanoma, head and neck, liver or kidney cancer. Sequenced here: CD4+ or CD8+ T cells sorted from blood, sampled in a trial of the OX40 agonist ivuxolimab.

The CDR3 reads CASSVRWDYGYTF. As DNA, the CDR3 is TGTGCCAGCAGCGTGAGGTGGGACTATGGCTACACCTTC. J is TRBJ1-2 and V is TRBV9; D unclear. The ends were cut back, 2 bases at V and 3 bases at J, with 8 bases in the middle. CDR1 SGDLS and CDR2 YYNGEE come from the germline V gene. This CDR3 region has 13 residues.